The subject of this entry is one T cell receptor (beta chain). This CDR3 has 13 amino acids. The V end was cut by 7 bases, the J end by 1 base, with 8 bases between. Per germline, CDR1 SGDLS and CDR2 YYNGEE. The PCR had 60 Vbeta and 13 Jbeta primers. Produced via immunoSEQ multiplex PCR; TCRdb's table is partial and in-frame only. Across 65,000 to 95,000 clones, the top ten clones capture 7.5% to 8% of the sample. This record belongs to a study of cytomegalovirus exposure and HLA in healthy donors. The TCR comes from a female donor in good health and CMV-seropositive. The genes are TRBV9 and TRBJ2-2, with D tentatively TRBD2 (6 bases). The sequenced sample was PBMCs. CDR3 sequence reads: CASQEGNTGELFF. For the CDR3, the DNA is TGTGCCAGCCAGGAGGGGAACACCGGGGAGCTGTTTTTT.